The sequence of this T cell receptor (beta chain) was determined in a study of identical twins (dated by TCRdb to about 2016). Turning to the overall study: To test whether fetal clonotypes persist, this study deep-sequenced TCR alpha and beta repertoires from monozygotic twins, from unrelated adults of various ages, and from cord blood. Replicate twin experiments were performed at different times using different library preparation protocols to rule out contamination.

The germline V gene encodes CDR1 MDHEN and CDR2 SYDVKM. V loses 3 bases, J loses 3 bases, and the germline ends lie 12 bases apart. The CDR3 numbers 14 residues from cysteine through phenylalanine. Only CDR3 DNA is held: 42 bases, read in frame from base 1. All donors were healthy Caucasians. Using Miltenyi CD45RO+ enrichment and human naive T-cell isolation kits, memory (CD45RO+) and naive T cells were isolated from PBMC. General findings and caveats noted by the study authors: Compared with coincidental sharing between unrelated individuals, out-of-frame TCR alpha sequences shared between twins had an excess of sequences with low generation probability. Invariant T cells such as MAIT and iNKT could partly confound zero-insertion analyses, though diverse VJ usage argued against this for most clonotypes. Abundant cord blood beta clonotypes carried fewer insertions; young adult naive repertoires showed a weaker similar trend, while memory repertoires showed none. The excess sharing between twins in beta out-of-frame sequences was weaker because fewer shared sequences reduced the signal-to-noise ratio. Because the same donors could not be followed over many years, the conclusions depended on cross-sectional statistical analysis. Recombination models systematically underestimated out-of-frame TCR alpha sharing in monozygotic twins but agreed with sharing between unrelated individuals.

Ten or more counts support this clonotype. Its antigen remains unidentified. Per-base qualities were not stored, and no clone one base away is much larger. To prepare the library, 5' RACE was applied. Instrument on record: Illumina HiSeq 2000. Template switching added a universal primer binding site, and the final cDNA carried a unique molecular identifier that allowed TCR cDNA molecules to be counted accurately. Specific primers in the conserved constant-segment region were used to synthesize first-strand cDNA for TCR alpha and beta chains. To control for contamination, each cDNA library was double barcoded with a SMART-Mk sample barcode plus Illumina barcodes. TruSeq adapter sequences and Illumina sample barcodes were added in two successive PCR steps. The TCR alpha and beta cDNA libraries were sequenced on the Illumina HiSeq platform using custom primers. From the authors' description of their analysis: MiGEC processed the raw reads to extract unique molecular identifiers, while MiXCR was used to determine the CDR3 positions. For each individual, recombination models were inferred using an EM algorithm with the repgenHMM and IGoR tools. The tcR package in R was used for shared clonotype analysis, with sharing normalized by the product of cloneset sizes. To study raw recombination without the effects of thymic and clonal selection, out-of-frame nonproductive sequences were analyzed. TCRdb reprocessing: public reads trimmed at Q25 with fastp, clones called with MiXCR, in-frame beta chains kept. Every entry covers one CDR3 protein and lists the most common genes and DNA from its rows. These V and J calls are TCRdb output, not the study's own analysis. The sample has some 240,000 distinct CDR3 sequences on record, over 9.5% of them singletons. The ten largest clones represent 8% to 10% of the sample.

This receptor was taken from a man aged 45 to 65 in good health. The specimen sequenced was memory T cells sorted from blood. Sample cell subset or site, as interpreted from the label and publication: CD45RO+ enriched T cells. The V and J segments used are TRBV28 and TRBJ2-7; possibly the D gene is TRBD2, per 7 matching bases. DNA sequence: TGTGCCAGCAGTTTGGGGGGGCTCGACTACGAGCAGTACTTC. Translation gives CASSLGGLDYEQYF.